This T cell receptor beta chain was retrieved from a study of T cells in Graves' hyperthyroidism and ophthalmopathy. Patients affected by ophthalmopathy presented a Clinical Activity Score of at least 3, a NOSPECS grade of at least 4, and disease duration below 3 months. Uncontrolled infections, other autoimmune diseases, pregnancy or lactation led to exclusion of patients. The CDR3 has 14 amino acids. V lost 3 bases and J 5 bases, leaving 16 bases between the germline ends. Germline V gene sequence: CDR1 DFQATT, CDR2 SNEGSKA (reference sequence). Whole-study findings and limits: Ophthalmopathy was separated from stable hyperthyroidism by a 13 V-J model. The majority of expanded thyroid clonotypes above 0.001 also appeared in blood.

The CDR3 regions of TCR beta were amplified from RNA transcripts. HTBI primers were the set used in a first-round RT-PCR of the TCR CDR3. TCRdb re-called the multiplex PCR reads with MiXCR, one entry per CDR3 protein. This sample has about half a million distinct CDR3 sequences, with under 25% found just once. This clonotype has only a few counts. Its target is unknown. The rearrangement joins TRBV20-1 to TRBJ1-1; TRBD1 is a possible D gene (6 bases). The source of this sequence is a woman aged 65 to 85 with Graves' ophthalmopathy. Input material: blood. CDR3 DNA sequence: TGCAGTGCTAGGACCTGGGGGGCAGGGACTGAAGCTTTCTTT. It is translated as CSARTWGAGTEAFF.